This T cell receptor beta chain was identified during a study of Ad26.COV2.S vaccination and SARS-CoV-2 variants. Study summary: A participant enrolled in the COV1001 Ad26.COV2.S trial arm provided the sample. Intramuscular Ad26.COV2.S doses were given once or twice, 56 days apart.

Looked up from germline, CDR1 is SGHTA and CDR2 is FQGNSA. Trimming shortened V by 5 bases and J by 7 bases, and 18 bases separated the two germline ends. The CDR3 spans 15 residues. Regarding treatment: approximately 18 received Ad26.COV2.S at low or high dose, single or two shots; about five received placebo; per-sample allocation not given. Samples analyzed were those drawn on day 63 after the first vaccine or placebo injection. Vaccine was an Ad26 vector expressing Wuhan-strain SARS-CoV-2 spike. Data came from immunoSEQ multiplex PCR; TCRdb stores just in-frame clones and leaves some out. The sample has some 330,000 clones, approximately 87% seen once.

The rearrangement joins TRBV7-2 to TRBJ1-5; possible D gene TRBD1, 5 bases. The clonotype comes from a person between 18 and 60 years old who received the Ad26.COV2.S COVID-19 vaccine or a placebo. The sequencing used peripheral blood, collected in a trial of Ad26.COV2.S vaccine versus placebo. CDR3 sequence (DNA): TGTGCCAGCAGCGAGCAGGAGGGGATGGGACAGCCCCAGCATTTT. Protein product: CASSEQEGMGQPQHF.